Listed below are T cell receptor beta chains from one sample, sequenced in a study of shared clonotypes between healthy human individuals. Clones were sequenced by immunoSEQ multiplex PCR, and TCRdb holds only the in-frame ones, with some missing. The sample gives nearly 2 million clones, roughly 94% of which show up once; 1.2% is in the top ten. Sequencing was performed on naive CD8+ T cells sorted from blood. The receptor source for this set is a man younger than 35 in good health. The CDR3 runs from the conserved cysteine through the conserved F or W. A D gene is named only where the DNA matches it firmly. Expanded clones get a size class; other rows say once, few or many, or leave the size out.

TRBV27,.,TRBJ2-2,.,CASSPDVVELFF,TGTGCCAGCAGTCCGGACGTCGTGGAGCTGTTTTTT
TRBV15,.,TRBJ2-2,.,CATSPVTGELFF,TGTGCCACCAGCCCCGTGACAGGGGAGCTGTTTTTT
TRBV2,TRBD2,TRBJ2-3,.,CARGGLAGDRDTQYF,TGTGCCAGGGGGGGGCTAGCGGGAGACAGAGATACGCAGTATTTT
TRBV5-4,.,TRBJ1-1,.,CASSEVVGVTGQAFF,TGTGCCAGCAGCGAGGTCGTGGGAGTAACTGGACAAGCTTTCTTT
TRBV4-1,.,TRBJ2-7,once,CASSQDAGSSYEQYF,TGCGCCAGCAGCCAAGACGCAGGGAGCTCCTACGAGCAGTACTTC
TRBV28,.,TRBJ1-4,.,CASSLRGTREKLFF,TGTGCCAGCAGTTTAAGGGGAACCCGTGAAAAACTGTTTTTT
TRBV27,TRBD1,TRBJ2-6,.,CASSTTGGSGANVLTF,TGTGCCAGCAGTACGACAGGGGGCTCTGGGGCCAACGTCCTGACTTTC
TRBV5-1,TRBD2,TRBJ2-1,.,CASSSLTVPGLAGGPWNEQFF,TGCGCCAGCAGCTCCCTTACAGTCCCGGGACTAGCGGGAGGGCCTTGGAATGAGCAGTTCTTC
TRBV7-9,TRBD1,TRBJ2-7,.,CASSPRQGYEQYF,TGTGCCAGCAGCCCCCGACAGGGGTACGAGCAGTACTTC
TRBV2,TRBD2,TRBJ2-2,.,CASSVWSGDTGELFF,TGTGCCAGCAGTGTTTGGAGCGGGGACACCGGGGAGCTGTTTTTT
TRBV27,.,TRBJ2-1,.,CASSYGTNNEQFF,TGTGCCAGCAGTTATGGGACCAACAATGAGCAGTTCTTC
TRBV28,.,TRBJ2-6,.,CASNQLDSGANVLTF,TGTGCCAGCAACCAGCTAGACTCTGGGGCCAACGTCCTGACTTTC
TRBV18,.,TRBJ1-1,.,CASSPPGPSTEAFF,TGTGCCAGCTCACCACCGGGTCCGTCCACTGAAGCTTTCTTT
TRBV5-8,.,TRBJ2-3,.,CASSLMPGVGTDTQYF,TGTGCCAGCAGCTTGATGCCGGGGGTAGGCACAGATACGCAGTATTTT
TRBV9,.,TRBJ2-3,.,CASSQVPTSTDTQYF,TGTGCCAGCAGTCAGGTCCCTACGAGCACAGATACGCAGTATTTT
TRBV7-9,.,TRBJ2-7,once,CASSPGGGLLSYEQYF,TGTGCCAGCAGCCCAGGGGGGGGCCTTCTCTCCTACGAGCAGTACTTC
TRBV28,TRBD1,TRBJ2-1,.,CASSFPTGGTYNEQFF,TGTGCCAGCAGTTTCCCGACAGGGGGAACCTACAATGAGCAGTTCTTC
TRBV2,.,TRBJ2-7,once,CASGHRDLSYEQYF,TGTGCCAGCGGCCACCGGGACTTGTCCTACGAGCAGTACTTC
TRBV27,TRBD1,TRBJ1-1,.,CASSHPGQLYTEAFF,TGTGCCAGCAGTCATCCGGGACAGCTTTACACTGAAGCTTTCTTT
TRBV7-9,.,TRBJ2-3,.,CASPPGPLPRTDTQYF,TGTGCCAGCCCTCCGGGACCCCTTCCGAGGACAGATACGCAGTATTTT
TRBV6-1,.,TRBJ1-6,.,CASSELIPNSPLHF,TGTGCCAGCAGTGAACTGATTCCTAATTCACCCCTCCACTTT
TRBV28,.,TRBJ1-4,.,CASSLGEKLFF,TGTGCCAGCAGTTTGGGTGAAAAACTGTTTTTT
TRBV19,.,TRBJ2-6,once,CASSTADFGANVLTF,TGTGCCAGTAGTACCGCGGACTTTGGGGCCAACGTCCTGACTTTC
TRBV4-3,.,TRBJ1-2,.,CASSQEGGVYTF,TGCGCCAGCAGCCAAGAGGGGGGAGTCTACACCTTC
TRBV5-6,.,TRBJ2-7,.,CASSSDSAEQYF,TGTGCCAGCAGCTCGGACAGTGCCGAGCAGTACTTC
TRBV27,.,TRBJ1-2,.,CASSPGAGANYGYTF,TGTGCCAGCAGCCCTGGCGCAGGAGCAAACTATGGCTACACCTTC
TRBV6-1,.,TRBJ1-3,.,CASGGREDPGNTIYF,TGTGCCAGCGGTGGCAGGGAAGATCCTGGAAACACCATATATTTT
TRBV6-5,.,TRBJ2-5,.,CASTLEETQYF,TGTGCCAGCACCTTAGAAGAGACCCAGTACTTC
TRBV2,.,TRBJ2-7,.,CASSEASRVGEQYF,TGTGCCAGCAGTGAAGCGAGCAGGGTTGGCGAGCAGTACTTC
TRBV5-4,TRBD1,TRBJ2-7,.,CASSLRTGGYYEQYF,TGTGCCAGCAGCCTCCGGACAGGGGGCTACTACGAGCAGTACTTC
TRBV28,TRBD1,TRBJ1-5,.,CASSLEQGANQPQHF,TGTGCCAGCAGTCTAGAACAGGGGGCGAACCAGCCCCAGCATTTT
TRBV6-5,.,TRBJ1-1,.,CASSYSGALRAFF,TGTGCCAGCAGTTACTCAGGAGCACTGAGGGCTTTCTTT
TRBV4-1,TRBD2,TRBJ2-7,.,CASSQDKTSGISYEQYF,TGCGCCAGCAGCCAAGATAAGACTAGCGGCATCTCCTACGAGCAGTACTTC
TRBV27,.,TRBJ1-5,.,CASSSFLSIQPQHF,TGTGCCAGCAGCAGTTTTCTCTCGATTCAGCCCCAGCATTTT
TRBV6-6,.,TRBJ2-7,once,CASSYLSLVSTYEQYF,TGTGCCAGCAGTTATCTTTCACTAGTATCGACCTACGAGCAGTACTTC
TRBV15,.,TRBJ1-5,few,CATSSTLFERVPGKGQPQHF,TGTGCCACCAGCAGCACCCTCTTCGAACGGGTTCCCGGTAAGGGTCAGCCCCAGCATTTT
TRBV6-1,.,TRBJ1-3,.,CASSEAPGQGFGNTIYF,TGTGCCAGCAGTGAAGCCCCGGGACAAGGGTTTGGAAACACCATATATTTT
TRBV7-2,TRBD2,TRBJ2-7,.,CASSSGTRNDEQYF,TGTGCCAGCAGCTCCGGGACTAGGAACGACGAGCAGTACTTC
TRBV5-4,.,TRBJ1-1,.,CASSFAGTTEAFF,TGTGCCAGCAGCTTTGCAGGGACCACTGAAGCTTTCTTT
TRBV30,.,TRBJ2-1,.,CAWSVLGGGEQFF,TGTGCCTGGAGTGTACTTGGGGGTGGGGAGCAGTTCTTC
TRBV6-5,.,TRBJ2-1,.,CASSYSSGQVNNEQFF,TGTGCCAGCAGTTACTCATCCGGCCAGGTAAACAATGAGCAGTTCTTC
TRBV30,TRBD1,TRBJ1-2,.,CAWSVGGERYGYTF,TGTGCCTGGAGTGTAGGGGGCGAGCGCTATGGCTACACCTTC
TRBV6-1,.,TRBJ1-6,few,CASSEGSPLHF,TGTGCCAGCAGTGAAGGTTCACCCCTCCACTTT
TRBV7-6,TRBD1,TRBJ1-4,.,CASSSTDREEGEKLFF,TGTGCCAGCAGCTCAACGGACAGGGAGGAGGGAGAAAAACTGTTTTTT
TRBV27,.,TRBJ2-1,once,CASSFSETNNEQFF,TGTGCCAGCAGTTTTTCGGAGACCAACAATGAGCAGTTCTTC
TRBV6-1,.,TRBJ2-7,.,CASSVRDLTYEQYF,TGTGCCAGCAGTGTCCGGGACCTAACTTACGAGCAGTACTTC
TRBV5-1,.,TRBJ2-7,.,CASSLAPNSYEQYF,TGCGCCAGCAGCCTAGCGCCAAATTCCTACGAGCAGTACTTC
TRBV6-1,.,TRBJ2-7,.,CASSLTGGAYEQYF,TGTGCCAGCAGTTTAACAGGGGGGGCCTACGAGCAGTACTTC
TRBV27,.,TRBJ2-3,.,CASSLLTGRVDTQYF,TGTGCCAGCAGTTTACTCACAGGGAGGGTAGATACGCAGTATTTT
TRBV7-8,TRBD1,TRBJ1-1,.,CASSLGRGQGVGNTEAFF,TGTGCCAGCAGCTTAGGTAGGGGACAGGGTGTGGGGAACACTGAAGCTTTCTTT
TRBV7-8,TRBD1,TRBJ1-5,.,CASSSTGVQPQHF,TGTGCCAGCAGCTCTACAGGGGTTCAGCCCCAGCATTTT
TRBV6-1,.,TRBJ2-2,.,CASSENGELFF,TGTGCCAGCAGTGAGAACGGGGAGCTGTTTTTT
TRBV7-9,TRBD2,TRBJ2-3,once,CASSYPAQRGDTDTQYF,TGTGCCAGCAGCTACCCCGCCCAGCGGGGGGACACAGATACGCAGTATTTT
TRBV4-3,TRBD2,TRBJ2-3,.,CASSQEAGPSTDTQYF,TGCGCCAGCAGCCAGGAAGCGGGACCTAGCACAGATACGCAGTATTTT
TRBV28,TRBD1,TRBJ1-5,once,CASGTDYSNQPQHF,TGTGCCAGCGGGACAGACTATAGCAATCAGCCCCAGCATTTT
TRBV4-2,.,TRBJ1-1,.,CASSQRQHTEAFF,TGTGCCAGCAGCCAGAGGCAGCACACTGAAGCTTTCTTT
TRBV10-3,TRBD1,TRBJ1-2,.,CAISEPGGDRVVYGYTF,TGTGCCATCAGTGAGCCGGGAGGGGACAGGGTAGTCTATGGCTACACCTTC